The 27 T cell receptor beta chains listed next were all sequenced from one sample in a study of tumor-infiltrating lymphocytes in primary liver carcinoma. A constant-region primer primed TCR beta cDNA synthesis from roughly 500 ng of total RNA. What produced the TCR beta libraries was three nested multiplex PCR rounds using slightly modified ARM-PCR. It was with TRBV1-TRBV30 forward primers and a C-beta reverse primer that the first two PCR rounds were run, at 10 to 11 cycles each. TCRdb ran MiXCR on the multiplex PCR reads and lists one entry per CDR3 protein. The table records about 30,000 distinct CDR3 sequences, roughly 77% of them present only once. Starting material for RNA and DNA co-extraction consisted of roughly 18-34 mg of unsorted bulk tissue. Sequencing was performed on liver tumor tissue from sampling region 3. Subset of the sample: tumor region T3, left-lateral pole. These receptors were obtained from a woman under 40 with primary liver carcinoma and hepatitis B virus infection.

With regard to this clonotype: The CDR3 does not end in the conserved phenylalanine or tryptophan, so this is likely a read error. The chain couples TRBV5-4 to TRBJ1-2; a possible D gene is TRBD1 (5 bases). Germline CDR1 reads SGHNT; CDR2 reads YYREEE (reference sequence). The CDR3 covers 13 residues. V was cut by 4 bases and J by 9 bases, with 16 bases left in between. The CDR3 spells CASSTQGMGCYTS. As DNA, the CDR3 is TGTGCCAGCAGCACCCAGGGAATGGGGTGCTACACCTCC.

Notes on this clonotype: One end of the junction varies from germline; a read error may be responsible. The rearrangement links TRBV11-2 to TRBJ1-2; no reliable D call. The V gene's germline CDR1 is SGHAT and CDR2 FQNNGV. CDR3 length: 14 residues. For the CDR3, the DNA is TGTGCCAACAGCCCCGGGGATACAGTCATTGGCTACACCTTC. Translated, it gives CANSPGDTVIGYTF.

In the case of this clonotype: One end of the junction fails to match germline, which may point to a read error. The rearrangement uses TRBV11-3 and TRBJ2-6; TRBD1 is a possible D gene (5 bases). The CDR3 contains 16 residues. Germline V gene lookup returns CDR1 SGHNT and CDR2 YENEEA. CDR3 sequence reads: CANSPRQGTEANVRTF. CDR3 sequence (DNA): TGTGCCAACAGCCCGAGGCAGGGAACTGAGGCCAACGTCCGGACTTTC.

Comment on this clonotype: A read error may explain this, as a much larger clone is one base away. This sequence joins TRBV12-3 or TRBV12-4 and TRBJ2-7; unclear D gene. V lost 3 bases, J lost 7 bases, and 16 bases lay in between. This CDR3 is 14 amino acids long. The CDR3 DNA sequence: TGTGCCAGCAGTTTCGAGAGCCTTACTGTGGAGCAGTACTTC. This sequence encodes CASSFESLTVEQYF.

Remarks on this clonotype: A much larger clone is a single base away; this may be a read error. This rearrangement joins TRBV7-9 to TRBJ1-2; possibly TRBD1 for D (6 bases). Germline V gene sequence: CDR1 SEHNR, CDR2 FQNEAQ (reference sequence). The CDR3 length is 15 residues. V was clipped by 2 bases and J by 10 bases, with 20 bases between them. The CDR3 region is CASSLRSGQGRDYTF. The CDR3 bases are TGTGCCAGCAGCTTACGGAGCGGGCAGGGGCGCGACTACACCTTC.

Regarding this clonotype: Because it lacks the conserved phenylalanine or tryptophan at the end, this CDR3 is likely a read error. The chain couples TRBV11-2 to TRBJ2-7; D remains unclear. The CDR3 is made up of 15 amino acids. Germline V CDR1 and CDR2: SGHAT, FQNNGV. CDR3 coding DNA: TGTGTCAGCAGTTTAGACCCAGGCCATACGTCCGGGCAGTACCTC. It translates to CVSSLDPGHTSGQYL.

Note on this clonotype: The junction does not match germline at one end; this may be a read error. The chain carries TRBV5-1 and TRBJ2-7; 7 nucleotides line up with TRBD1. Germline V gene sequence: CDR1 SGHRS, CDR2 YFSETQ. The CDR3 sequence is 16 residues long. CDR3 DNA: TGCGACAGCAGCTTGGATGGACAGGCGTTGGCCTACGAGCAGTACTTC. Amino acid sequence: CDSSLDGQALAYEQYF.

Note on this clonotype: At one of its ends the junction is not consistent with the germline gene, which may arise from a read error. The chain uses TRBV4-3 and TRBJ2-7; TRBD2 aligns across 7 bases. The CDR3 consists of 18 residues. Germline V gene data show CDR1 as LGHNA and CDR2 as YSLEER. The CDR3 bases are TGCGCCAGCAGTCAAGTTGTGACGGGGGGTCATGTTAGCTATGAGCAGTACTTC. Its translation: CASSQVVTGGHVSYEQYF.

This clonotype was counted once. A read error may account for a junction end that differs from germline. This rearrangement joins TRBV14 to TRBJ2-2; D is ambiguous. Germline V gene data show CDR1 as SGHDN and CDR2 as FVKESK. The CDR3 runs to 16 residues. The DNA for the CDR3 is TGTGCCAGCAGCCAAAAACTCACAACGAACACCGGAGAGCTGTTATTT. Residues: CASSQKLTTNTGELLF.

The V call is TRBV11-2, the J call TRBJ2-5; 14 bases match TRBD2. This CDR3 has 16 amino acids. V was clipped by 8 bases and J by 5 bases; unmatched bases: 10. The germline V gene has CDR1 SGHAT and CDR2 FQNNGV. The CDR3 loop is CASCPGTSGSRETQYF. CDR3 nucleotides: TGTGCCAGCTGCCCCGGGACTAGCGGGAGTAGGGAGACCCAGTACTTC.

The chain employs TRBV28 and TRBJ2-1; D perhaps matches TRBD2 (8 bases). CDR3 length equals 15 residues. Germline V gene data show CDR1 as MDHEN and CDR2 as SYDVKM. The V end was cut by 9 bases, the J end by 1 base, with 16 bases between. CDR3: CARGGPGGSYNEQFF. The CDR3 coding sequence is TGTGCCAGAGGGGGCCCGGGAGGGTCCTACAATGAGCAGTTCTTC.

The genes are TRBV19 and TRBJ2-1, with D possibly TRBD2 on 5 matching bases. The CDR3 length is 15 residues. Trimming stripped 7 bases from V and 5 bases from J, with 18 bases between. CDR1 is LNHDA, CDR2 SQIVND, per germline (reference sequence). This CDR3 is CASNVPSWENNEQFF. CDR3 nucleotides: TGTGCCAGTAACGTCCCTAGCTGGGAAAACAATGAGCAGTTCTTC.

The chain recombines TRBV11-2 with TRBJ1-2, with D possibly being TRBD1 (5 bases). Trimming took 10 bases from V and 9 from J, leaving 27 bases between them. CDR1 and CDR2 from the germline V gene are SGHAT and FQNNGV. The CDR3 extends over 15 amino acids. CDR3 nucleotide sequence: TGTGCCACCGGCTTAGATGGGATGGCAGGGAGAAGCTACACCTTC. Amino acids: CATGLDGMAGRSYTF.

This clonotype showed up just a few times. With a much larger clone just one base away, this may be a read error. The chain employs TRBV11-2 and TRBJ2-5; 7 bases are shared with TRBD2. The V and J ends lost 9 bases and 4 bases, in that order; junction bases with no gene match: 11. The CDR3 extends over 14 amino acids. The V gene's germline CDR1 is SGHAT and CDR2 FQNNGV. The CDR3 DNA is TGTGCCAGTAGATTAGCTGGGGGGGGAGAGACCCAGTACTTC. Translated: CASRLAGGGETQYF.

This clonotype appeared many times. The CDR3 loop reads CASSQRSGTVTSTDTQYF. The CDR3 region has the DNA TGTGCCAGCAGCCAGCGGTCCGGGACAGTGACTAGCACAGATACGCAGTATTTT. The rearrangement joins TRBV11-3 to TRBJ2-3; 7 bases map to TRBD1. CDR3 size: 18 residues. V lost 5 bases and J lost 0; bases outside the gene matches: 14. Germline assignment: CDR1 SGHNT and CDR2 YENEEA.

This clonotype is large (0.1 to 1%) in the sample. V is TRBV6-6 and J is TRBJ1-6; D is possibly TRBD1 (6 bases). Per the germline V gene, CDR1 is MNHNY and CDR2 is SVGAGI (reference sequence). The CDR3 has 14 amino acids. With 2 bases removed from V and 8 bases from J, the gap between germline ends came to 10 bases. The CDR3 sequence: CASSYTGMDSPLHF. The CDR3 bases are TGTGCCAGCAGTTACACAGGGATGGATTCACCCCTCCACTTT.

Of note for this clonotype: The junction shows a germline mismatch at one end, possibly a read error. This chain uses TRBV10-3 with TRBJ2-5; no clear D gene. The CDR3 contains 15 residues. Germline CDR1 is ENHRY and CDR2 is SYGVKD. CDR3 nucleotides: TGTGCCATCAGCGAGTCGGCTACCGGACGAGAGACCCAGTACTTC. It specifies CAISESATGRETQYF.

To note about this clonotype: A read error may be the cause here, since a much bigger clone is one base away. The CDR3 loop reads CSSDRDSNTGELFF. The DNA of the CDR3 is TGTTCCAGCGACAGGGACTCGAACACCGGTGAGCTGTTTTTT. The chain is built from TRBV2 and TRBJ2-2; D may be TRBD1 (7 bases). Germline V CDR1 and CDR2: SNHLY, FYNNEI. The CDR3 spans 14 residues.

Comments on this clonotype: Given the absence of the conserved phenylalanine or tryptophan at the CDR3 end, a read error is likely. The gene calls are TRBV6-5 and TRBJ2-1; TRBD2 matches at 10 bases. The V segment lost 7 bases and the J segment 0 bases; nucleotides outside the gene matches: 3. Germline V gene sequence: CDR1 MNHEY, CDR2 SVGAGI. The CDR3 loop spans 15 amino acids. CDR3 sequence reads: CASTRTSGSYNEQFL. The CDR3, as DNA: TGTGCCAGCACTAGGACTAGCGGCTCCTACAATGAGCAGTTCCTC.

The rearrangement links TRBV11-2 to TRBJ2-7; D may be TRBD2 (5 bases). This CDR3 comprises 15 residues. The germline V gene has CDR1 SGHAT and CDR2 FQNNGV. V lost 0 bases and J 6 bases, leaving 15 bases between the germline ends. Here the CDR3 DNA reads TGTGCCAGCAGCTTAGACGCGGGCCATACGTCCGAGCAGTACTTC. Translating gives CASSLDAGHTSEQYF.

The chain is built from TRBV11-2 and TRBJ2-7; TRBD2 matches at 8 bases. Germline V lookup: CDR1 SGHAT, CDR2 FQNNGV. V trimming: 1 base; J trimming: 7 bases; junction bases outside the gene matches: 12. The CDR3 runs to 16 residues. As DNA, the CDR3 is TGTGCCAGCAGCTTAGTGATGGGACTAGAGGGTGAAGAGCAGTACTTC. Translated: CASSLVMGLEGEEQYF.

About this clonotype itself: A much larger clone is a single base away; this may be a read error. The genes are TRBV11-2 and TRBJ2-5; D is perhaps TRBD2 (6 bases). The CDR3 contains 16 residues. Looked up from germline, CDR1 is SGHAT and CDR2 is FQNNGV. CDR3 DNA sequence: TGTGTCAGCAGCTCCGGGAGTATGGGGGACCAAGAGACCCAGTACTTC. Translating gives CVSSSGSMGDQETQYF.

This rearrangement joins TRBV30 to TRBJ1-6; D unresolved. The germline V and J ends were trimmed by 7 bases and 15 bases, with 25 bases remaining between them. This CDR3 is 14 amino acids long. From germline, CDR1 is GTSNPN and CDR2 SVGIG (reference sequence). The CDR3 here is CAFKPNPEVARLHF. The DNA of the CDR3 is TGTGCCTTCAAACCGAATCCTGAAGTGGCTCGCCTCCACTTT.

The gene calls are TRBV7-8 and TRBJ2-3; possibly TRBD2 for D (5 bases). V was shortened by 0 bases and J by 2 bases, with 15 bases between the two germline ends. The CDR3 is 17 residues long. Germline values: CDR1 SGHVS, CDR2 FQNEAQ. The CDR3 is CASSLAGKPGNTDTQYF. The CDR3 nucleotides are TGTGCCAGCAGCTTAGCCGGCAAGCCGGGGAACACAGATACGCAGTATTTT.

On this clonotype: A much larger clone sits a single nucleotide away, making a read error possible. Written as DNA, the CDR3 is TGTGCCAACAGCTTACGCACAGAATCCTACAATGAGCAGTTCTTC. This gives the protein CANSLRTESYNEQFF. The V call is TRBV11-2, the J call TRBJ2-1; D is ambiguous. There are 15 residues in the CDR3. CDR1 and CDR2 from the germline V gene are SGHAT and FQNNGV.

This clonotype was counted a few times. A read error may account for a junction end that differs from germline. V gene TRBV11-2 combines with J gene TRBJ2-3; possible D gene TRBD2, 6 bases. This CDR3 is built from 15 residues. Per germline, CDR1 SGHAT and CDR2 FQNNGV. The DNA for the CDR3 is TGTGCCAGCAACTCAGGAAGCTGGAGGGCAGATACGCACTATTTT. Protein: CASNSGSWRADTHYF.

Concerning this clonotype: No conserved phenylalanine or tryptophan ends this CDR3, so it is likely a read error. This CDR3 reads CASSPGGGARAFY. The CDR3 DNA reads TGTGCCAGCAGCCCCGGGGGGGGGGCTCGGGCTTTCTAC. The chain joins TRBV7-9 to TRBJ1-1; D is possibly TRBD1 (6 bases). Germline values: CDR1 SEHNR, CDR2 FQNEAQ (reference sequence). Trimming shortened V by 5 bases and J by 11 bases, and 18 bases separated the two germline ends. The CDR3 has 13 residues.